The 8 T cell receptor beta chains in this list originate from one sample, sequenced in a study of blood T cell repertoires in COVID-19. Sequencing used immunoSEQ multiplex PCR; TCRdb keeps in-frame clones, though not all of them. The sample lists about 87,000 clones; 80% were seen once. Material for sequencing was peripheral blood. Every receptor here comes from an elderly woman with active or convalescent COVID-19.

J is TRBJ1-1 and V is TRBV19, with 7 bases lining up with TRBD1. Germline V gene sequence: CDR1 LNHDA, CDR2 SQIVND (reference sequence). V lost 5 bases to trimming and J lost 5 bases; unmatched junction nucleotides: 11. The CDR3 has 15 amino acids. CDR3 DNA: TGTGCCAGTAGTCCCATCGGACAGGCCGGAACTGAAGCTTTCTTT. Protein sequence: CASSPIGQAGTEAFF.

This clone appeared a few times. The chain combines TRBV7-8 with TRBJ2-5; tentative D call: TRBD2 (5 bases). V was pared by 5 bases and J by 1 base, with 20 bases between. The CDR3 contains 17 residues. Germline V CDR1 and CDR2: SGHVS, FQNEAQ. CDR3 loop: CASSPEGSIQTQETQYF. DNA for the CDR3: TGTGCCAGCAGCCCCGAGGGTAGCATCCAAACCCAAGAGACCCAGTACTTC.

The genes are TRBV30 and TRBJ1-2, with no clear D. V gave up 0 bases and J gave up 6 bases, with 14 bases separating them. Germline-derived CDR1 and CDR2 are GTSNPN and SVGIG (reference sequence). This CDR3 contains 14 residues. Here the CDR3 DNA reads TGTGCCTGGAGTGTCATGGCTGGTTCGCATGGCTACACCTTC. The encoded protein is CAWSVMAGSHGYTF.

V gene TRBV7-9 combines with J gene TRBJ2-1; 7 positions match TRBD1. Germline trimming cut 5 bases from V and 5 bases from J; bases unmatched to any gene: 6. This CDR3 comprises 14 residues. Germline CDR1 is SEHNR and CDR2 is FQNEAQ (reference sequence). CDR3 nucleotides: TGTGCCAGCAGCAGCCGGGACAGCAACAATGAGCAGTTCTTC. Amino acid sequence: CASSSRDSNNEQFF.

The chain has TRBV7-9 and TRBJ2-5; D perhaps matches TRBD2 (5 bases). Trimming took off 7 bases at V and 2 bases at J, with 11 bases between the two ends. This CDR3 is built from 13 residues. The germline V gene has CDR1 SEHNR and CDR2 FQNEAQ (reference sequence). Here the CDR3 DNA reads TGTGCCAGCATTTCGAGGGCTCAAGAGACCCAGTACTTC. Its translation is CASISRAQETQYF. Using reference TRBV7-9 and TRBJ2-5 for the parts outside the CDR3, the full variable domain is DTGVSQNPRHKITKRGQNVTFRCDPISEHNRLYWYRQTLGQGPEFLTYFQNEAQLEKSRLLSDRFSAERPKGSFSTLEIQRTEQGDSAMYLCASISRAQETQYFGPGTRLLVL.

This chain links TRBV6-5 with TRBJ2-3, with D maybe TRBD2 (5 bases). The germline V gene has CDR1 MNHEY and CDR2 SVGAGI. The CDR3 totals 15 residues. Trimming stripped 0 bases from V and 2 bases from J, with 9 bases between. The CDR3 DNA reads TGTGCCAGCAGTTACTCCCGACTAAACACAGATACGCAGTATTTT. Translating it yields CASSYSRLNTDTQYF.

The V call is TRBV11-3, the J call TRBJ2-7; D gene ambiguous. The V end was cut by 0 bases, the J end by 5 bases, with 5 bases between. Germline loops: CDR1 SGHNT, CDR2 YENEEA. The CDR3 is 12 residues long. CDR3 amino acids: CASSLDSDEQYF. The CDR3 DNA follows: TGTGCCAGCAGCTTAGATTCGGACGAGCAGTACTTC.

The rearrangement links TRBV19 to TRBJ1-2, with 8 nucleotides matching TRBD1. Germline values: CDR1 LNHDA, CDR2 SQIVND (reference sequence). V lost 0 bases and J lost 4; bases outside the gene matches: 7. There are 16 residues in the CDR3. The CDR3 region has the DNA TGTGCCAGTAGTATAGAGGTAGGACAGGGCGGCTATGGCTACACCTTC. This encodes CASSIEVGQGGYGYTF.